Here is one T cell receptor (beta chain) with its context. Its antigen target is currently unknown. No much larger clonotype is one base removed from it; base qualities were not supplied. This entry is derived from a study of T cell responses to AZD1222 COVID-19 vaccine (dated by TCRdb to about 2021). Background on the whole study: TCR sequencing covered 230 to 250 trial participants: about 210 given two doses of AZD1222 and around 25 given two doses of MenACWY control vaccine. Trial participants were enrolled into age subgroups of 18-55, 56-69 and 70-plus years, which contained about 150, 28 and 57 TCR-sequenced participants, respectively.

The CDR3 regions of human TCRbeta chains were analyzed by immunosequencing. The authors processed their data as follows. TCRs in the repertoires were compared against a reference library of SARS-CoV-2-specific TCRs that had been generated with the MIRA antigen-specificity platform. Breadth was defined as the fraction of unique TCRs that were SARS-CoV-2-associated. Depth was defined as the fraction of total T cells that were SARS-CoV-2-associated. Each spike-specific TCR was assigned to its reactive spike region and to a CD4 or CD8 class using the MIRA data. Log10-transformed breadth and depth values were compared by one-way ANOVA with Sidak's multiple comparisons tests. TCRdb holds this immuneACCESS table with in-frame rearrangements only. Some clones are missing; in checked studies, unresolved V genes explain under half, and the rest has no known cause. The DNA was the basis for D and trimming; V, J and clone size are from that table. Present in this sample are roughly 150,000 clones, around 92% of which were seen just once. The leading ten clones occupy about 1.1% of the sample.

Broad study findings and their caveats: Because no day 14 peak-response samples were available, repertoires were characterized only after the peak T cell response. Epitopes outside the regions mutated in the B.1.351 and B.1.1.7 variants were reportedly recognized by nearly half of the unique spike-specific TCRs. A significant rise in spike-specific TCR breadth and depth was observed after two AZD1222 doses relative to day 0 and relative to MenACWY recipients. In the small 56-69-year group, the increase in depth fell short of significance, most likely because of low power. The vaccine-associated CD4 TCRs covered the entire spike protein, and the dominant responses fell in regions 160-218 and 743-854. Conclusions about previously exposed vaccinees are limited because only five to seven AZD1222 recipients were SARS-CoV-2 seropositive at baseline. Participants were mostly white British, with more females than males. The authors suggested clonal diversity may have been underestimated.

Explained via the paper, the time point label denotes: about 28 days (+/-7) after the second vaccine dose. Because spike-specific TCR depth and breadth did not differ between the two schedules, AZD1222 recipients who got a second dose at roughly 4 weeks were pooled with those who got a second dose at roughly 12 weeks. Vaccinee samples came from UK trials COV001 and COV002, including a single-blind randomized controlled phase 2/3 trial of AZD1222 (ChAdOx1 nCoV-19) in healthy adults. For TCRbeta chain sequencing, PBMC samples from trial participants were taken at day 0 and at day 28 after the second dose. The starting material was peripheral blood, obtained 28 days after the second AZD1222 dose. This TCR was recovered from an adult who received the AZD1222 COVID-19 vaccine.

The CDR3 corresponds to CASSTFGGMNTEAFF. In nucleotides, the sequence is TGTGCCAGCAGCACCTTCGGGGGCATGAACACTGAAGCTTTCTTT. The chain couples TRBV6-5 to TRBJ1-1; the D region possibly corresponds to TRBD1 (6 bases align). According to the germline V gene, CDR1 reads MNHEY and CDR2 reads SVGAGI. V and J are truncated by 6 bases and 0 bases respectively, leaving an intervening sequence of 14 bases. The CDR3 sequence holds 15 residues, the cysteine and phenylalanine included. The DNA shown is the 45-base CDR3, in frame from base 1.